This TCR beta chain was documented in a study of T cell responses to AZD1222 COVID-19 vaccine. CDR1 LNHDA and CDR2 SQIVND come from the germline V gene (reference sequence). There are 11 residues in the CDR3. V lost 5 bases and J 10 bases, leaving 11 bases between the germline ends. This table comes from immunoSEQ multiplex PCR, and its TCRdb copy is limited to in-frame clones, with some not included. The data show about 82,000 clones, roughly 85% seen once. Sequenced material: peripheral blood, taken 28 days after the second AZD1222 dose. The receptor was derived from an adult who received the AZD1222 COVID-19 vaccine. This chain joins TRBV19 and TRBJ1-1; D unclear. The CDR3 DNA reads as TGTGCCAGTAGTTCCCCGGGCGGAGCTTTCTTT. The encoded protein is CASSSPGGAFF.